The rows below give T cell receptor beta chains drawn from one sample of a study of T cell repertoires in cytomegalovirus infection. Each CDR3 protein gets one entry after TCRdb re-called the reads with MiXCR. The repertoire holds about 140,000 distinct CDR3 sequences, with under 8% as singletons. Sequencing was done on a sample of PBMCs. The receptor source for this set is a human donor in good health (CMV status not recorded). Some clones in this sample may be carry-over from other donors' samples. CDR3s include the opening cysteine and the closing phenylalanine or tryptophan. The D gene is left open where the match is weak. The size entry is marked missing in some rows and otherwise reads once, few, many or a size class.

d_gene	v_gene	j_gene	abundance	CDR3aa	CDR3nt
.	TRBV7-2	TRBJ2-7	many	CASRGGMYQSSYEQYF	TGTGCCAGCAGGGGAGGAATGTACCAATCTTCCTACGAGCAGTACTTC
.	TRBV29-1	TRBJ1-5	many	CSGPIGRSNQPQHF	TGCAGCGGGCCAATCGGACGCAGCAATCAGCCCCAGCATTTT
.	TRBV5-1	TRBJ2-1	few	CASSSPVGAMLNEQFF	TGCGCCAGCAGCTCCCCAGTGGGCGCGATGTTGAATGAGCAGTTCTTC
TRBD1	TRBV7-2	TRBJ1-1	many	CASSLLQGAGTEAFF	TGTGCCAGCAGCTTACTGCAGGGGGCGGGCACTGAAGCTTTCTTT
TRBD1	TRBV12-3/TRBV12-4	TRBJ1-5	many	CASRWTGEGNQPQHF	TGTGCCAGCAGGTGGACAGGGGAGGGCAATCAGCCCCAGCATTTT
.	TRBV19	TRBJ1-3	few	CASSIEGPWRGNTIYF	TGTGCCAGTAGTATTGAAGGCCCATGGAGAGGAAACACCATATATTTT
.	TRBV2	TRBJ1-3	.	CASRGDMGNTIYF	TGTGCCAGCAGGGGGGACATGGGAAACACCATATATTTT
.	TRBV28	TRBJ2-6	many	CASGDTSSGANVLTF	TGTGCCAGCGGTGACACGTCCTCTGGGGCCAACGTCCTGACTTTC
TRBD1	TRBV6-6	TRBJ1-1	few	CASNKDRQGVTEAFF	TGTGCCAGCAACAAAGATAGACAGGGAGTGACTGAAGCTTTCTTT
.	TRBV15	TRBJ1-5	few	CATSRDSLPQHF	TGTGCCACCAGCAGAGACTCCCTCCCCCAGCATTTT
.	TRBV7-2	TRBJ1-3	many	CASSLSRGNTIYF	TGTGCCAGCAGCTTATCCAGAGGAAACACCATATATTTT
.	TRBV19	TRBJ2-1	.	CASSIQGPFHNEQFF	TGTGCCAGTAGTATACAGGGGCCTTTCCACAATGAGCAGTTCTTC
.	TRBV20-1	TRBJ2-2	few	CSASGGGPYTGELFF	TGCAGTGCTAGTGGGGGGGGGCCTTACACCGGGGAGCTGTTTTTT
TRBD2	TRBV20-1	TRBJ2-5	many	CSAQKVAGVDETQYF	TGCAGTGCGCAGAAGGTAGCGGGGGTGGATGAGACCCAGTACTTC
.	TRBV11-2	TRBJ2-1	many	CASSRGEAGPKLNNEQFF	TGTGCCAGCAGCCGAGGAGAGGCAGGGCCCAAACTGAACAATGAGCAGTTCTTC
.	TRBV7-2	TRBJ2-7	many	CASSLQRSDYEQYF	TGTGCCAGCAGCTTACAACGGTCGGACTACGAGCAGTACTTC
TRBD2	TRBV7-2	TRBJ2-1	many	CASSSLGLAGGLGREQFF	TGTGCCAGCAGCTCACTGGGACTAGCGGGGGGGCTGGGACGTGAGCAGTTCTTC
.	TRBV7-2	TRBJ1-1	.	CASSLESFGNTEAFF	TGTGCCAGCAGCTTAGAAAGTTTCGGGAACACTGAAGCTTTCTTT
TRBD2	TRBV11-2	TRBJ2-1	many	CASSWTSGGAYYNEQFF	TGTGCCAGCAGCTGGACTAGCGGGGGGGCCTATTACAATGAGCAGTTCTTC
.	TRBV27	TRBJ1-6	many	CASSLRGANSPLHF	TGTGCCAGCAGTTTAAGGGGTGCCAATTCACCCCTCCACTTT
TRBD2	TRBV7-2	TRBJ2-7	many	CASSAPSSGGSSYEQYF	TGTGCCAGCAGCGCTCCTTCTAGCGGGGGCAGCTCCTACGAGCAGTACTTC
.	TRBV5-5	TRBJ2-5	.	CASSLGGWETQYF	TGTGCCAGCAGCTTGGGGGGATGGGAGACCCAGTACTTC
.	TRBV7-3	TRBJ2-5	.	CASSLAPQQSGTQYF	TGTGCCAGCAGCTTAGCCCCACAGCAATCGGGGACCCAGTACTTC
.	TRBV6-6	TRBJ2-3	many	CASIMAATDTQYF	TGTGCCAGCATAATGGCAGCCACAGATACGCAGTATTTT
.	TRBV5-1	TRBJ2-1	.	CASSLVSDYNEQFF	TGCGCCAGCAGCTTGGTATCAGACTACAATGAGCAGTTCTTC
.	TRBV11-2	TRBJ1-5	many	CASSLGLRKNQPQHF	TGTGCCAGCAGCTTAGGGCTACGGAAGAATCAGCCCCAGCATTTT
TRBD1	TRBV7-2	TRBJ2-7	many	CASSPGQGAGEQYF	TGTGCCAGCAGCCCTGGACAGGGGGCGGGCGAGCAGTACTTC
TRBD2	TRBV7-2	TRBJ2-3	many	CASSLWGRGPTDTQYF	TGTGCCAGCAGCTTATGGGGGAGGGGACCCACAGATACGCAGTATTTT
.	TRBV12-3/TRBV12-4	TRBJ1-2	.	CASSRVYGYTF	TGTGCCAGCAGTCGTGTTTATGGCTACACCTTC
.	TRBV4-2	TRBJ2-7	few	CASSLSQGDSGWNEQYF	TGTGCCAGCAGCCTCTCTCAGGGGGACTCGGGGTGGAACGAGCAGTACTTC
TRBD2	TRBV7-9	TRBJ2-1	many	CASSRTSGSEQFF	TGTGCCAGCAGTCGGACTAGCGGCTCGGAGCAGTTCTTC
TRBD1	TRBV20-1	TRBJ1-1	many	CSADPAEGADTEAFF	TGCAGTGCCGATCCTGCCGAGGGGGCAGACACTGAAGCTTTCTTT
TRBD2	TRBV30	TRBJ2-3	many	CAGKRGSTDTQYF	TGTGCCGGAAAGCGGGGGAGCACAGATACGCAGTATTTT